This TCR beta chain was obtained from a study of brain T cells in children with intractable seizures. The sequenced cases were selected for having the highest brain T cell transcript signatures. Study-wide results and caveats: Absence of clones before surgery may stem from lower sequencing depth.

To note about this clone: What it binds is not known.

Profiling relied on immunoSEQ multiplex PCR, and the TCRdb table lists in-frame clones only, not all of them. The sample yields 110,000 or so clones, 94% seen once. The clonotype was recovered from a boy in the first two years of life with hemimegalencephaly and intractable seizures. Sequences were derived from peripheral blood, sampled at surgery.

The CDR3 sequence is CASRLSEGYIQYF. CDR3 DNA sequence: TGTGCCAGCAGGCTTTCTGAGGGGTACATTCAGTACTTC. The V gene is TRBV12-3 or TRBV12-4, the J gene TRBJ2-4, with D perhaps being TRBD1 or TRBD2 (5 bases each). The CDR3 spans 13 residues. V was shortened by 6 bases and J by 8 bases, with 14 bases between the two germline ends.